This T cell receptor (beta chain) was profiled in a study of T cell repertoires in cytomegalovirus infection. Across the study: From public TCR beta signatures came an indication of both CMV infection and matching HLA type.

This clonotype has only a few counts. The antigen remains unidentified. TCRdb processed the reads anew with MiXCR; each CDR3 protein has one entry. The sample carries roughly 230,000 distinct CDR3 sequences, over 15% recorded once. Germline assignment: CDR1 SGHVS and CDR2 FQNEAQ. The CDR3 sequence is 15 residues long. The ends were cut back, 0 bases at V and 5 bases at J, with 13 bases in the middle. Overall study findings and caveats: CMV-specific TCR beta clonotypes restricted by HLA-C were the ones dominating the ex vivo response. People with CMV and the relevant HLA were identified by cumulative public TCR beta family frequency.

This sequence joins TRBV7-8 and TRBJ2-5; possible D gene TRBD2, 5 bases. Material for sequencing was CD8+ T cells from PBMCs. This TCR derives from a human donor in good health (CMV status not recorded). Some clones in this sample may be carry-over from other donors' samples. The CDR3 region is CASSLADSRLETQYF. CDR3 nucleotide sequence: TGTGCCAGCAGCTTAGCGGACTCGCGCCTGGAGACCCAGTACTTC.